This TCR beta chain comes out of a study of neurological immune-mediated disorders. The cDNA came from 5'RACE with 10-nucleotide random UMIs. TCRdb redid the calling of the 5' RACE reads with MiXCR, one entry per CDR3 protein. The repertoire holds roughly 30,000 distinct CDR3 sequences, with roughly a quarter as singletons. Study results and limitations: The most TCR clonal expansion was seen in HTLV-1-associated myelopathy, and the least was seen in multiple sclerosis, which fell below healthy controls. The study found no CDR3 amino acid sequences shared by expanded clones across subjects, suggesting private repertoires in all groups.

The T cells used for sorted libraries numbered approximately 1 million, either CD4+ or CD8+. There are 15 residues in the CDR3. V lost 1 base to trimming and J lost 5 bases, with 15 bases between them. Per the germline V gene, CDR1 is SGHTA and CDR2 is FQGNSA. This clonotype appeared many times. Its antigen is still unknown. J is TRBJ2-7 and V is TRBV7-2; a weak D match, TRBD2 (7 bases). This receptor was obtained from a man between 45 and 60 years old with HTLV-1-associated myelopathy (HAM/TSP). Sequences were obtained from CD4+ T cells from blood. The CDR3 protein is CASSLGGGASNEQYF. CDR3 bases: TGTGCCAGCAGCTTAGGGGGGGGCGCATCAAACGAGCAGTACTTC.